The source of this TCR beta chain is a study of T cells in Graves' hyperthyroidism and ophthalmopathy. Study-wide findings and caveats: Most thyroid clonotypes that were expanded above 0.001 also turned up in blood.

This clonotype was counted between two and nine times. Its antigen is not identified. Trimming left V 1 base short and J 5 bases short, with 3 bases between. The CDR3 sequence is 11 residues long. Germline V CDR1 and CDR2: KGHSH, LQKENI. Regions amplified from RNA transcripts were the TCR beta CDR3 regions. RT-PCR in the first round (using the HTBI primer set) targeted the TCR CDR3. TCRdb re-analysed the multiplex PCR reads in MiXCR, keeping a single row per CDR3 protein. The table lists about 260,000 distinct CDR3 sequences, around 22% of them singletons. The source material was blood. This TCR was sampled from a man aged 25 to 45 with Graves' ophthalmopathy. The chain has TRBV18 and TRBJ2-7; the D is unclear. CDR3 residues: CASSPQHEQYF. As DNA, the CDR3 is TGTGCCAGCTCACCACAGCACGAGCAGTACTTC.